One and the same sample provided the 10 T cell receptor beta chains below, sequenced in a study of blood T cells in healthy people across ages. The use of a sample-barcoded 5' primer and a J-beta primer mix characterized a second PCR of about 7 to 12 cycles. TCRdb re-called the 5' RACE reads with MiXCR, one entry per CDR3 protein. Of around 1,500,000 distinct CDR3 sequences listed, about 40% were seen once; the top ten hold 7.9%. The sequenced material came from blood. These receptors all come from a woman under 30 in good health.

The chain joins TRBV3-1 to TRBJ1-1; a possible D gene is TRBD1 (5 bases). The CDR3 covers 18 residues. The germline CDR1 and CDR2 sequences are LGHDT and YNNKEL (reference sequence). V was pared by 2 bases and J by 0 bases, with 19 bases between. CDR3 loop: CASSQPPTGGGMNTEAFF. The CDR3 nucleotides read TGTGCCAGCAGCCAACCCCCCACAGGCGGTGGGATGAACACTGAAGCTTTCTTT.

The rearrangement links TRBV6-5 to TRBJ1-4; 8 bases line up with TRBD1. Germline CDR1 and CDR2: MNHEY and SVGAGI. The CDR3 is 14 amino acids. V shed 6 bases, J shed 13 bases, and the junction held 13 bases outside the gene matches. Here the CDR3 reads CASSPGQGRPLLFF. CDR3 DNA: TGTGCCAGCAGCCCCGGACAGGGACGGCCTTTACTGTTTTTT.

The chain is built from TRBV10-3 and TRBJ2-7; D gene unclear. The CDR3 runs 21 residues. CDR1 and CDR2 from the germline V gene are ENHRY and SYGVKD. The V end was cut by 4 bases, the J end by 3 bases, with 34 bases between. The CDR3 reads CAISGWSAGPNLSPLHYEQYF. The CDR3, as DNA: TGTGCCATCAGTGGTTGGTCTGCCGGGCCCAACCTTTCTCCTTTACACTACGAGCAGTACTTC.

This chain connects TRBV5-6 to TRBJ1-2, with no clear D. V lost 4 bases, J lost 1 base, and 8 bases lay in between. The CDR3 contains 13 residues. Looked up from germline, CDR1 is SGHDT and CDR2 is YYEEEE. CDR3 bases: TGTGCCAGCAGCCACAGCGATAACTATGGCTACACCTTC. This codes for CASSHSDNYGYTF.

The chain has TRBV6-1 and TRBJ2-7; D is unclear. The V end was cut by 4 bases, the J end by 2 bases, with 6 bases between. This CDR3 has 12 amino acids. CDR1 is MNHNS, CDR2 SASEGT, per germline. CDR3 amino acids: CASSVVPYEQYF. CDR3 nucleotide sequence: TGTGCCAGCAGTGTTGTGCCCTACGAGCAGTACTTC.

The rearrangement uses TRBV27 and TRBJ2-7; 7 bases are a match to TRBD1. After removal of 6 bases from V and 0 bases from J, the junction contained 5 bases not matched to a gene. Looked up from germline, CDR1 is MNHEY and CDR2 is SMNVEV (reference sequence). This CDR3 has 14 amino acids. The DNA of the CDR3 is TGTGCCAGCAGCGACAGGGCGAGCTCCTACGAGCAGTACTTC. It translates to CASSDRASSYEQYF.

The gene calls are TRBV12-3 or TRBV12-4 and TRBJ2-1, with 7 nucleotides matching TRBD2. V shed 6 bases and J 7 bases; nucleotides not matched to a gene: 6. The CDR3 loop spans 13 amino acids. CDR3 nucleotide sequence: TGTGCCAGCAGATTTCCGGGGGGTAATGAGCAGTTCTTC. Translated: CASRFPGGNEQFF.

This clonotype was observed a few times. This sequence joins TRBV15 and TRBJ1-1; D uncertain. The CDR3 totals 15 residues. Trimming left V 0 bases short and J 0 bases short, with 8 bases between. Germline-derived CDR1 and CDR2 are LNHNV and YYDKDF (reference sequence). CDR3 protein: CATSRDLDLNTEAFF. The DNA of the CDR3 is TGTGCCACCAGCAGAGATTTGGACCTGAACACTGAAGCTTTCTTT. The whole variable domain, filled in from reference TRBV15 and TRBJ1-1, reads DAMVIQNPRYQVTQFGKPVTLSCSQTLNHNVMYWYQQKSSQAPKLLFHYYDKDFNNEADTPDNFQSRRPNTSFCFLDIRSPGLGDTAMYLCATSRDLDLNTEAFFGQGTRLTVV.

This clonotype has just a few counts. CDR3 in amino acids: CSASPDPYGYTF. In DNA, the CDR3 is TGCAGTGCTAGTCCGGACCCCTATGGCTACACCTTC. This chain connects TRBV20-1 to TRBJ1-2; D not resolved. The CDR3 has 12 residues. The V and J ends lost 3 bases and 4 bases respectively, with 9 bases between them. Germline CDR1 DFQATT, CDR2 SNEGSKA (reference sequence).

The chain joins TRBV3-1 to TRBJ1-2; D is possibly TRBD1 (5 bases). The CDR3 sequence is 14 residues long. The V gene lost 1 base and the J gene lost 9 bases, with 15 bases spanning the gap. Germline CDR1 is LGHDT and CDR2 is YNNKEL (reference sequence). CDR3 DNA sequence: TGTGCCAGCAGCCAAGGGTCGCAGGGCCCCAGCTACACCTTC. Protein product: CASSQGSQGPSYTF.